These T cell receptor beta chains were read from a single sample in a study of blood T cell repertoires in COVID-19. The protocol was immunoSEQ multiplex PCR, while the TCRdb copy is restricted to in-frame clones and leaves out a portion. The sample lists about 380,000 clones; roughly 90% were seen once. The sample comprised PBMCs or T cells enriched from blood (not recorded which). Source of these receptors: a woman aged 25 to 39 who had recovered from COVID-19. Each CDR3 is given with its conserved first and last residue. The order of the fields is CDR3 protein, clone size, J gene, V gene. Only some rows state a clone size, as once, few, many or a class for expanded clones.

CDR3aa: CASSPASGRAGETQYF; abundance: -; j_gene: TRBJ2-5; v_gene: TRBV5-1
CDR3aa: CASSLGGRSINEQFF; abundance: -; j_gene: TRBJ2-1; v_gene: TRBV5-1
CDR3aa: CASSFLQGDYNEQFF; abundance: -; j_gene: TRBJ2-1; v_gene: TRBV5-5
CDR3aa: CASSYAGVRGKQYF; abundance: -; j_gene: TRBJ2-7; v_gene: TRBV6-5
CDR3aa: CASSTGTVGYTF; abundance: -; j_gene: TRBJ1-2; v_gene: TRBV2
CDR3aa: CASRIPGLINEQFF; abundance: -; j_gene: TRBJ2-1; v_gene: TRBV5-4
CDR3aa: CATSTSSGANEAFF; abundance: -; j_gene: TRBJ1-1; v_gene: TRBV15
CDR3aa: CASSIQAGNTEAFF; abundance: -; j_gene: TRBJ1-1; v_gene: TRBV19
CDR3aa: CASSLGSDPSGDTQYF; abundance: -; j_gene: TRBJ2-3; v_gene: TRBV5-4
CDR3aa: CASSSGLAGVYNEQFF; abundance: -; j_gene: TRBJ2-1; v_gene: TRBV11-2
CDR3aa: CAISEPGTKALHEQYF; abundance: -; j_gene: TRBJ2-7; v_gene: TRBV10-3
CDR3aa: CASSVSGTDATNEKLFF; abundance: -; j_gene: TRBJ1-4; v_gene: TRBV9
CDR3aa: CASEASSTDTQYF; abundance: -; j_gene: TRBJ2-3; v_gene: TRBV12-3/TRBV12-4
CDR3aa: CASSPGSASGTYEQFF; abundance: -; j_gene: TRBJ2-1; v_gene: TRBV5-1
CDR3aa: CASTTGGISPLHF; abundance: -; j_gene: TRBJ1-6; v_gene: TRBV27
CDR3aa: CASSQTRNYGYTF; abundance: -; j_gene: TRBJ1-2; v_gene: TRBV6-5
CDR3aa: CASGPGQGPWDTQYF; abundance: once; j_gene: TRBJ2-3; v_gene: TRBV12-5
CDR3aa: CASSSVGSGANVLTF; abundance: few; j_gene: TRBJ2-6; v_gene: TRBV28
CDR3aa: CASSLAGSGGPPPSTDTQYF; abundance: -; j_gene: TRBJ2-3; v_gene: TRBV5-1
CDR3aa: CASSAQGAADTQYF; abundance: -; j_gene: TRBJ2-3; v_gene: TRBV5-4
CDR3aa: CASSPGSGQGAQPQHF; abundance: -; j_gene: TRBJ1-5; v_gene: TRBV18
CDR3aa: CASSLGRLGVREQFF; abundance: -; j_gene: TRBJ2-1; v_gene: TRBV5-8
CDR3aa: CASTIRETQYF; abundance: -; j_gene: TRBJ2-5; v_gene: TRBV6-5
CDR3aa: CASSFGGNEKLFF; abundance: -; j_gene: TRBJ1-4; v_gene: TRBV5-1
CDR3aa: CASRTTNNNEQFF; abundance: -; j_gene: TRBJ2-1; v_gene: TRBV6-5
CDR3aa: CASSEFLQGTEAFF; abundance: -; j_gene: TRBJ1-1; v_gene: TRBV25-1
CDR3aa: CASSSGTGLLSYEQYF; abundance: -; j_gene: TRBJ2-7; v_gene: TRBV7-9
CDR3aa: CARGSAGGYEQYF; abundance: -; j_gene: TRBJ2-7; v_gene: TRBV2
CDR3aa: CASQASVNTGELFF; abundance: -; j_gene: TRBJ2-2; v_gene: TRBV9
CDR3aa: CAWGRGLNTEAFF; abundance: -; j_gene: TRBJ1-1; v_gene: TRBV30
CDR3aa: CASRFPGTARYEQYF; abundance: -; j_gene: TRBJ2-7; v_gene: TRBV2
CDR3aa: CASSLEGGRNYEQYF; abundance: -; j_gene: TRBJ2-7; v_gene: TRBV7-2
CDR3aa: CASSLSWGGSYNEQFF; abundance: -; j_gene: TRBJ2-1; v_gene: TRBV5-6
CDR3aa: CASSWLPSSGNTIYF; abundance: few; j_gene: TRBJ1-3; v_gene: TRBV5-6
CDR3aa: CASSLVATGVGQPQHF; abundance: -; j_gene: TRBJ1-5; v_gene: TRBV5-5
CDR3aa: CASSPQTSGGANEQFF; abundance: -; j_gene: TRBJ2-1; v_gene: TRBV7-8
CDR3aa: CASSYGASTGELFF; abundance: once; j_gene: TRBJ2-2; v_gene: TRBV6-5
CDR3aa: CASSGGHGVEGTDTQYF; abundance: -; j_gene: TRBJ2-3; v_gene: TRBV6-2/TRBV6-3
CDR3aa: CAWSGVQNEKLFF; abundance: -; j_gene: TRBJ1-4; v_gene: TRBV30
CDR3aa: CASGLNLRANTGELFF; abundance: -; j_gene: TRBJ2-2; v_gene: TRBV12-5
CDR3aa: CASSMIGQGGTPQHF; abundance: -; j_gene: TRBJ1-5; v_gene: TRBV19
CDR3aa: CASRLQGDTEAFF; abundance: -; j_gene: TRBJ1-1; v_gene: TRBV25-1
CDR3aa: CASSSRLAGGQETQYF; abundance: -; j_gene: TRBJ2-5; v_gene: TRBV5-4
CDR3aa: CASRLQGDYEQYF; abundance: -; j_gene: TRBJ2-7; v_gene: TRBV27
CDR3aa: CASGTQLSGSVLNEQFF; abundance: -; j_gene: TRBJ2-1; v_gene: TRBV12-5
CDR3aa: CASSVLNRGADTQYF; abundance: -; j_gene: TRBJ2-3; v_gene: TRBV9
CDR3aa: CASSLGTSAYNEQFF; abundance: -; j_gene: TRBJ2-1; v_gene: TRBV3-1/TRBV3-2
CDR3aa: CASSIAGSEYGYTF; abundance: -; j_gene: TRBJ1-2; v_gene: TRBV19
CDR3aa: CASSMLFGGRGYTF; abundance: few; j_gene: TRBJ1-2; v_gene: TRBV19
CDR3aa: CASSPPVANYGYTF; abundance: -; j_gene: TRBJ1-2; v_gene: TRBV9
CDR3aa: CASSVTSGNEQFF; abundance: -; j_gene: TRBJ2-1; v_gene: TRBV27
CDR3aa: CASSLRVDSGTSNTGELFF; abundance: once; j_gene: TRBJ2-2; v_gene: TRBV7-9
CDR3aa: CASSAGGNTEAFF; abundance: -; j_gene: TRBJ1-1; v_gene: TRBV2
CDR3aa: CSAAKSGEQFF; abundance: -; j_gene: TRBJ2-1; v_gene: TRBV20-1
CDR3aa: CASGSRAGGEKLFF; abundance: -; j_gene: TRBJ1-4; v_gene: TRBV12-5
CDR3aa: CASSLWGGVYGYTF; abundance: -; j_gene: TRBJ1-2; v_gene: TRBV5-1
CDR3aa: CASSQTGSNYGYTF; abundance: once; j_gene: TRBJ1-2; v_gene: TRBV6-4
CDR3aa: CASSQDGGLELFF; abundance: -; j_gene: TRBJ1-4; v_gene: TRBV4-2